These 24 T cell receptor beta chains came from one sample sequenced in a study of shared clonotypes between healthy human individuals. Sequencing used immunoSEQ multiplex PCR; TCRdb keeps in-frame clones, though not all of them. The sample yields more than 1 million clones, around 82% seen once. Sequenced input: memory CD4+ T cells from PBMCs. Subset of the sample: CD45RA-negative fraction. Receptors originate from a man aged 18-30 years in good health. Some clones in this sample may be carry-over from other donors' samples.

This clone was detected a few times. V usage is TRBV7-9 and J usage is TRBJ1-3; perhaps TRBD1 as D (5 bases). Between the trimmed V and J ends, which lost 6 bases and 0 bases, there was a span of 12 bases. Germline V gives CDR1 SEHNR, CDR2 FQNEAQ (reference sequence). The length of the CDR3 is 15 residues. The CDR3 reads CASRVGRISGNTIYF. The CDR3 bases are TGTGCCAGCAGAGTGGGACGAATCTCTGGAAACACCATATATTTT.

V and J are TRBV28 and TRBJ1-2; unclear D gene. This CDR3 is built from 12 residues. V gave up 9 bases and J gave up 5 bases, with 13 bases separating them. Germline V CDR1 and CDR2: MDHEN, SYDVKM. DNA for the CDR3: TGTGCCAGTGAAACAGCCACGTATGGCTACACCTTC. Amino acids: CASETATYGYTF.

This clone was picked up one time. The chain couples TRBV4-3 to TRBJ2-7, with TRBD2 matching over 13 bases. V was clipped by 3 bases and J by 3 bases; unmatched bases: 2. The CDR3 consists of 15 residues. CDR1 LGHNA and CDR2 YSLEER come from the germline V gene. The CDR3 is CASSHGLAGVYEQYF. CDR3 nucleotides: TGCGCCAGCAGCCACGGACTAGCGGGAGTCTACGAGCAGTACTTC.

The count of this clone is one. CDR3 loop: CASSKASWGTEAFF. CDR3 DNA: TGTGCCAGCAGCAAAGCTTCGTGGGGCACTGAAGCTTTCTTT. The rearrangement uses TRBV7-2 and TRBJ1-1, with no clear D. Germline lookup yields CDR1 SGHTA and CDR2 FQGNSA. The V gene lost 5 bases and the J gene lost 4 bases, with 14 bases spanning the gap. This CDR3 has 14 residues.

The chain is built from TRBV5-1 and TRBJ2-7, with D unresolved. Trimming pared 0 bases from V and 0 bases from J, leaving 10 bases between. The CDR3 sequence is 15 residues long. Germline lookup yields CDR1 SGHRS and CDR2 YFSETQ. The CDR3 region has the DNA TGCGCCAGCAGCTTGGGACCCACCACCTCCTACGAGCAGTACTTC. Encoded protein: CASSLGPTTSYEQYF. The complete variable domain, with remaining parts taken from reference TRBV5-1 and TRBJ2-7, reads KAGVTQTPRYLIKTRGQQVTLSCSPISGHRSVSWYQQTPGQGLQFLFEYFSETQRNKGNFPGRFSGRQFSNSRSEMNVSTLELGDSALYLCASSLGPTTSYEQYFGPGTRLTVT.

CDR3 sequence: CASSRSDTYGYTF. In DNA, the CDR3 is TGTGCCAGCTCACGATCTGACACCTATGGCTACACCTTC. The rearrangement joins TRBV18 to TRBJ1-2; D is unclear. Between the trimmed V and J ends, which lost 4 bases and 4 bases, there was a span of 10 bases. CDR1 is KGHSH, CDR2 LQKENI, per germline. The CDR3 length is 13 residues.

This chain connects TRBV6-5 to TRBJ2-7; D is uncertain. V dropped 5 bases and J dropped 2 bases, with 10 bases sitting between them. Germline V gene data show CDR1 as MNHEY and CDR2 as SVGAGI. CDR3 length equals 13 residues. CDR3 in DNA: TGTGCCAGCAGTCCACGGACCCCCTACGAGCAGTACTTC. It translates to CASSPRTPYEQYF.

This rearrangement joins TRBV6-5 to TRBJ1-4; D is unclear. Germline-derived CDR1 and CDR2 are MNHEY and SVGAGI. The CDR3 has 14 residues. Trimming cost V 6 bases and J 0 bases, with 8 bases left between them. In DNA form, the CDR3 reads TGTGCCAGCAGCAACAGACCAACTAATGAAAAACTGTTTTTT. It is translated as CASSNRPTNEKLFF.

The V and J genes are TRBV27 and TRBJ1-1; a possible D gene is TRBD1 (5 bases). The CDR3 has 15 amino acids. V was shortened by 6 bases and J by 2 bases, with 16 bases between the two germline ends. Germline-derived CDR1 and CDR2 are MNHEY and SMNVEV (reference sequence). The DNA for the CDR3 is TGTGCCAGCAGAAGATCCAGGGAATTTAACACTGAAGCTTTCTTT. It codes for CASRRSREFNTEAFF.

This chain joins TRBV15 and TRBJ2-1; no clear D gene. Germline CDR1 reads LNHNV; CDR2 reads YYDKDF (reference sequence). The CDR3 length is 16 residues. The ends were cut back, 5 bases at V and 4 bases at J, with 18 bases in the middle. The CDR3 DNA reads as TGTGCCACCAGCCTAACCAAACCTGACGGATACAATGAGCAGTTCTTC. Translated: CATSLTKPDGYNEQFF.

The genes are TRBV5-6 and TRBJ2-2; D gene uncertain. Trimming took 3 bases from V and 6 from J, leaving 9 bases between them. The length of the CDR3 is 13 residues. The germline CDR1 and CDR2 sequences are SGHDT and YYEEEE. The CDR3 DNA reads TGTGCCAGCAGCTCCCTGATGTCCGGGGAGCTGTTTTTT. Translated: CASSSLMSGELFF.

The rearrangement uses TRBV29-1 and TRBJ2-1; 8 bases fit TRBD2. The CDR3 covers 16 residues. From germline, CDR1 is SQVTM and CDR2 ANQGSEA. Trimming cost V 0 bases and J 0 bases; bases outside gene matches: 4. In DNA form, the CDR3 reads TGCAGCGTTGAAGATCTCGGGGGGGCCTCCTACAATGAGCAGTTCTTC. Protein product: CSVEDLGGASYNEQFF.

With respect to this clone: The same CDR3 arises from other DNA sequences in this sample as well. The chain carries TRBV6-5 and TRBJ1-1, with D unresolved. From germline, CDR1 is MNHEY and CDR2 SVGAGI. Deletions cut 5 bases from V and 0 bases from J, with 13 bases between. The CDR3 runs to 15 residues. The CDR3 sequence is CASSTPGRLNTEAFF. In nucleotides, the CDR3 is TGTGCCAGCAGTACTCCCGGTAGGTTGAACACTGAAGCTTTCTTT.

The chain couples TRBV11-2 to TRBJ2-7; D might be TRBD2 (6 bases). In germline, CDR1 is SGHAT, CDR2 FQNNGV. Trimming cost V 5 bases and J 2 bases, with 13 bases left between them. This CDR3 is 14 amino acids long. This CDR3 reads CASSPGAGPYEQYF. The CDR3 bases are TGTGCCAGCAGCCCGGGAGCAGGGCCCTACGAGCAGTACTTC.

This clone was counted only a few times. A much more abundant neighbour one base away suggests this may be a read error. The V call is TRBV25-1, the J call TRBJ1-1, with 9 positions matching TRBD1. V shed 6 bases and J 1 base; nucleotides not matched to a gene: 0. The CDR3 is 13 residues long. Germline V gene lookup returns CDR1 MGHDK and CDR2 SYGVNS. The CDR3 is CASRGQGNTEAFF. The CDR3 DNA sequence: TGTGCCAGCAGGGGACAGGGGAACACTGAAGCTTTCTTT.

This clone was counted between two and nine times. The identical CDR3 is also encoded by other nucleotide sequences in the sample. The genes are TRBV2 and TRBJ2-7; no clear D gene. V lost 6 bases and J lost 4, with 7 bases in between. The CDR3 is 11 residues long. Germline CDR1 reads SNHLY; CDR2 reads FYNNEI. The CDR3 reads CASRVTYEQYF. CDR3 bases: TGTGCCAGCAGGGTTACATACGAGCAGTACTTC.

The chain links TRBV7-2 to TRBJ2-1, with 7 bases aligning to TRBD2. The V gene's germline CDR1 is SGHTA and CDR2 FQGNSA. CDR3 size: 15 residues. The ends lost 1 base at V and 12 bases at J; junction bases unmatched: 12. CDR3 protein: CASSLVASGLIGQFF. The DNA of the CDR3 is TGTGCCAGCAGCTTAGTCGCTAGCGGTCTTATTGGGCAGTTCTTC. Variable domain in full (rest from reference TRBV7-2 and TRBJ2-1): GAGVSQSPSNKVTEKGKDVELRCDPISGHTALYWYRQSLGQGLEFLIYFQGNSAPDKSGLPSDRFSAERTGGSVSTLTIQRTQQEDSAVYLCASSLVASGLIGQFFGPGTRLTVL.

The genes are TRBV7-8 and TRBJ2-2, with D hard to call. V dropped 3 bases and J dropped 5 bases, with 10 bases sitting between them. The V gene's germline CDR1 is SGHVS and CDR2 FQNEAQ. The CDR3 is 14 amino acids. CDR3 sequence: CASSFVGGTGELFF. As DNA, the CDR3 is TGTGCCAGCAGCTTTGTTGGTGGTACCGGGGAGCTGTTTTTT.

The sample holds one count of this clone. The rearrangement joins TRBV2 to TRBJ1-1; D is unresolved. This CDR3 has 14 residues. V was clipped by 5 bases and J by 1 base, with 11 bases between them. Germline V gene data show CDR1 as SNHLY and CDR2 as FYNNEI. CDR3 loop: CASSLSRSNTEAFF. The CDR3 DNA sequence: TGTGCCAGCAGTCTAAGTAGGTCGAACACTGAAGCTTTCTTT.

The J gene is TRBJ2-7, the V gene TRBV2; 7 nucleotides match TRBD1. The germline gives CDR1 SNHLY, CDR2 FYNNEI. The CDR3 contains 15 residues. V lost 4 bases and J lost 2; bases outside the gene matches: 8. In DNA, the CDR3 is TGTGCCAGCAGTGCCTCGGGACAGCCCACCTACGAGCAGTACTTC. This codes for CASSASGQPTYEQYF.

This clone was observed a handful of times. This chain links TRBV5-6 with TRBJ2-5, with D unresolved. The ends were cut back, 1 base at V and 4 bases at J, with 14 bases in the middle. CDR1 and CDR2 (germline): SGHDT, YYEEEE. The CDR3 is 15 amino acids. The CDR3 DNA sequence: TGTGCCAGCAGCTTGAGGCCCGGACCGCTAGAGACCCAGTACTTC. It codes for CASSLRPGPLETQYF. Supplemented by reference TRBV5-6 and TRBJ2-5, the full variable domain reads DAGVTQSPTHLIKTRGQQVTLRCSPKSGHDTVSWYQQALGQGPQFIFQYYEEEERQRGNFPDRFSGHQFPNYSSELNVNALLLGDSALYLCASSLRPGPLETQYFGPGTRLLVL.

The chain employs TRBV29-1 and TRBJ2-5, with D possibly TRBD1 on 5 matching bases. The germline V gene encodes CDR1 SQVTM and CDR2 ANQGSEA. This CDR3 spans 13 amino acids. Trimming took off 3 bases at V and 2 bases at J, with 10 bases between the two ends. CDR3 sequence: CSVDQGWQETQYF. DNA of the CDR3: TGCAGCGTTGACCAGGGTTGGCAAGAGACCCAGTACTTC.

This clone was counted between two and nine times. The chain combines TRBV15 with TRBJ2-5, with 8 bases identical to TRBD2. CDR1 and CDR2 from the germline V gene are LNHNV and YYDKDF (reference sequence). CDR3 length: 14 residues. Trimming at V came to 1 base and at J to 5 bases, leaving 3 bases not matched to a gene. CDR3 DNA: TGTGCCACCAGCAGAGGACTAGCGAGGGAGACCCAGTACTTC. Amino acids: CATSRGLARETQYF.

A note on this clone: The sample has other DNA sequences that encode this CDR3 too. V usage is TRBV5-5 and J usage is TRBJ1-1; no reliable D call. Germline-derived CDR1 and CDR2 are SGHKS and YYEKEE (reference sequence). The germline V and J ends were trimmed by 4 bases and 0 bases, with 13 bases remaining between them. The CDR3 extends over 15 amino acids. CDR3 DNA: TGTGCCAGCAGCCCACCTCGAGGGATGAACACTGAAGCTTTCTTT. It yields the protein CASSPPRGMNTEAFF.